This T cell receptor (beta chain) was captured in a study of T-cell reconstitution after alpha-beta-depleted transplantation in children. In its sample, this clonotype was seen a few times. This CDR3 comprises 15 residues. Germline CDR1 reads DFQATT; CDR2 reads SNEGSKA (reference sequence). Trimming removed 4 bases from V and 1 base from J; junction bases left unmatched: 8. The library targeted TCRbeta and was prepared with unique molecular identifiers. Each CDR3 protein is one row after TCRdb ran MiXCR on the PCR reads. The table has about 870,000 distinct CDR3 sequences, 16% seen once. The chain uses TRBV20-1 and TRBJ2-7; 9 bases line up with TRBD2. The source was PBMCs, mostly from graft donor cells, collected 360 days after TCRalphabeta/CD19-depleted stem cell transplant. The clonotype was recovered from a male patient between 10 and 17 years old who had a stem cell transplant for acute lymphoblastic leukemia, so the T cells may come from the graft donor. CDR3 nucleotide sequence: TGCAGTGCTACTAAGCTGACTAGCGGATCCTACGAGCAGTACTTC. Translated: CSATKLTSGSYEQYF.